Here is one TCR beta chain with its context. V lost 0 bases and J lost 1, with 15 bases in between. The CDR3 is 17 amino acids. Per the germline V gene, CDR1 is MGHRA and CDR2 is YSYEKL. This record comes from a study of regulatory T cells in long-lasting Graves disease. Study in general: Persistence in Graves' disease denoted antithyroid drug use beyond 5 years alongside positive TSH receptor antibodies.

Stated time point: persistent/refractory GD, antithyroid drugs over 5 years with positive TRAb. TCR sequences were obtained from RNA taken from PBMCs. Graves' disease was diagnosed by American Thyroid Association guidelines. CDR3-region Arm-PCR and iRepertoire HTBI primers produced the TCR beta libraries. TCRdb fed the multiplex PCR reads into MiXCR, producing one record per CDR3 protein. The sample has around 400,000 distinct CDR3 sequences, around 24% seen once. This TCR derives from a female donor with Graves disease. Material: peripheral blood mononuclear cells (PBMCs), obtained when the disease was refractory, from a patient treated with antithyroid drugs. This chain joins TRBV4-1 and TRBJ1-2; TRBD1 is a possible D gene (5 bases). CDR3 sequence: CASSQDPGSQYNYGYTF. In DNA form, the CDR3 reads TGCGCCAGCAGCCAAGACCCAGGGAGTCAGTATAACTATGGCTACACCTTC.